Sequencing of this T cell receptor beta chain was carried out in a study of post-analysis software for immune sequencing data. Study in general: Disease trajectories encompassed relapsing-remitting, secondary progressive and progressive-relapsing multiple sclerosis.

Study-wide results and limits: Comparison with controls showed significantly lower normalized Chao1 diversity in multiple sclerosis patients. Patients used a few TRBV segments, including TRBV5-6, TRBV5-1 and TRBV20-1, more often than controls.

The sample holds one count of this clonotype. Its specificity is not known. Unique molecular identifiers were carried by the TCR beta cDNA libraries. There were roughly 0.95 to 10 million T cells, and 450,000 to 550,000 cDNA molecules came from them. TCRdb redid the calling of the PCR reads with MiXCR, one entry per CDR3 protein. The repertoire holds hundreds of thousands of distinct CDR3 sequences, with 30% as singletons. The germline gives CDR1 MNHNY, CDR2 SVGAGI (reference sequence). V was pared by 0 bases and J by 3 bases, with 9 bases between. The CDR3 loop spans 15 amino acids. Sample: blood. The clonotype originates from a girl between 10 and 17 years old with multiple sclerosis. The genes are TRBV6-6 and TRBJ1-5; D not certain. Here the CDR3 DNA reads TGTGCCAGCAGTTACTCTGGGCAGCTCAATCAGCCCCAGCATTTT. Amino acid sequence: CASSYSGQLNQPQHF.